The sequence of this T cell receptor (beta chain) was determined in a study of cytomegalovirus exposure and HLA in healthy donors. Study-wide background: Earlier, 90 million to 140 million unique TCR beta sequences were recovered from about 179 million T cells by an analysis.

The germline V and J ends were trimmed by 3 bases and 4 bases, with 7 bases remaining between them. Germline-derived CDR1 and CDR2 are KGHSH and LQKENI. The CDR3 has 12 residues. A multiplex PCR was run with 60 Vbeta primers and 13 Jbeta primers. Assay used: immunoSEQ multiplex PCR; TCRdb lists only in-frame clones, some missing. The top ten hold about 1.9% of the sample, which has about 110,000 clones, around 75% seen once. Notes on this clone: Antigen specificity is unknown. The sample contains more than one DNA sequence encoding this CDR3.

Overall study results and limits: V segments that were indistinguishable, TRBV6-2 and TRBV6-3 among them, were omitted from analysis. As was reported, the HLA-A and HLA-B alleles of most subjects were accurately predicted from TCR beta sequences.

The specimen was PBMCs. V gene TRBV18 combines with J gene TRBJ2-7; D may be TRBD1 (5 bases). The sequence was obtained from a young man in good health and CMV-seronegative. The CDR3 DNA follows: TGTGCCAGCTCACCTACAGGTTACGAGCAGTACTTC. Protein product: CASSPTGYEQYF.